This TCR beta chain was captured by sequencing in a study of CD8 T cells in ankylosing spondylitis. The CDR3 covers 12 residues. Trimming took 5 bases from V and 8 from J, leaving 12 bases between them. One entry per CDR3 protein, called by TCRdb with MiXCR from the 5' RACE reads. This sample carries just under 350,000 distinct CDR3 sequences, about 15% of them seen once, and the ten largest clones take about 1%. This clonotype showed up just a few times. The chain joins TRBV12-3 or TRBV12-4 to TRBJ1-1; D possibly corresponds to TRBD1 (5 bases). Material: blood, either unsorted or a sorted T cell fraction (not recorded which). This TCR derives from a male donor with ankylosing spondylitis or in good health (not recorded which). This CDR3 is CASSPSGQEAFF. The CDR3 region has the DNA TGTGCCAGCAGTCCCTCGGGGCAGGAAGCTTTCTTT.